The rows below give T cell receptor beta chains drawn from one sample of a study of Ad26.COV2.S vaccination and SARS-CoV-2 variants. TCRdb's table, derived via immunoSEQ multiplex PCR, lists solely in-frame clones and lacks some. Found here are approximately 340,000 clones, approximately 85% of them singletons; the top ten hold 3.3%. Sample: peripheral blood, taken in a trial of Ad26.COV2.S vaccine versus placebo. The receptors derive from a person between 18 and 60 years old who received the Ad26.COV2.S COVID-19 vaccine or a placebo. CDR3s include the opening cysteine and the closing phenylalanine or tryptophan. D genes are given only for firm matches. Not all rows give a size; the values are once, few, many and, for expanded clones, a class.

d_call: -; v_call: TRBV3-1/TRBV3-2; j_call: TRBJ1-3; clone_size: -; cdr3_nt: TGTGCCAGCAGCCAAGTGACGACACTCGCTGGAAACACCATATATTTT; cdr3_aa: CASSQVTTLAGNTIYF
d_call: -; v_call: TRBV24-1; j_call: TRBJ1-2; clone_size: -; cdr3_nt: TGTGCCACCAGTGATCTGGACAGCCAAGATGGCTACACCTTC; cdr3_aa: CATSDLDSQDGYTF
d_call: -; v_call: TRBV11-2; j_call: TRBJ1-4; clone_size: -; cdr3_nt: TGTGCCAGCAGCTTCCGGACAGATTTAAAACTGTTTTTT; cdr3_aa: CASSFRTDLKLFF
d_call: -; v_call: TRBV4-1; j_call: TRBJ2-2; clone_size: -; cdr3_nt: TGCGCCAGCAGCCCCTATGGCGGGACAGCAAACACCGGGGAGCTGTTTTTT; cdr3_aa: CASSPYGGTANTGELFF
d_call: -; v_call: TRBV6-2/TRBV6-3; j_call: TRBJ2-7; clone_size: -; cdr3_nt: TGTGCCAGCAGTTACTCTGCCAGTCCGTATCAGTACTTC; cdr3_aa: CASSYSASPYQYF
d_call: -; v_call: TRBV14; j_call: TRBJ1-2; clone_size: few; cdr3_nt: TGTGCCAGCAGCCCCCGAGCTAACTATGGCTACACCTTC; cdr3_aa: CASSPRANYGYTF
d_call: TRBD1; v_call: TRBV4-3; j_call: TRBJ1-6; clone_size: -; cdr3_nt: TGCGCCAGCAGCCAAGATCACAGGGGAAATTCACCCCTCCACTTT; cdr3_aa: CASSQDHRGNSPLHF
d_call: -; v_call: TRBV9; j_call: TRBJ1-2; clone_size: -; cdr3_nt: TGTGCCAGCAGCCCAGGGATATTATTTAACTATGGCTACACCTTC; cdr3_aa: CASSPGILFNYGYTF
d_call: TRBD1; v_call: TRBV5-6; j_call: TRBJ2-3; clone_size: -; cdr3_nt: TGTGCCAGCAGCTTGGGCCCAGGGACAGGGGGTAGTTCAGATACGCAGTATTTT; cdr3_aa: CASSLGPGTGGSSDTQYF
d_call: -; v_call: TRBV19; j_call: TRBJ2-6; clone_size: -; cdr3_nt: TGTGCCAGTAGCGCGGTTTTCTCTGGGGCCAACGTCCTGACTTTC; cdr3_aa: CASSAVFSGANVLTF
d_call: -; v_call: TRBV30; j_call: TRBJ2-3; clone_size: -; cdr3_nt: TGTGCCTGGAGTGTATTTGAGTGGCGGAGCACAGATACGCAGTATTTT; cdr3_aa: CAWSVFEWRSTDTQYF
d_call: -; v_call: TRBV7-2; j_call: TRBJ1-5; clone_size: -; cdr3_nt: TGTGCCAGCAGCTTAGCGTCAGGGGAGAACCAGCCCCAGCATTTT; cdr3_aa: CASSLASGENQPQHF
d_call: -; v_call: TRBV9; j_call: TRBJ1-3; clone_size: -; cdr3_nt: TGTGCCAGCAGCGTAGGGCGGGGGGCGCTTGGAAACACCATATATTTT; cdr3_aa: CASSVGRGALGNTIYF
d_call: -; v_call: TRBV5-6; j_call: TRBJ1-1; clone_size: -; cdr3_nt: TGTGCCAGCAGCTCCCCGGTAACTGAAGCTTTCTTT; cdr3_aa: CASSSPVTEAFF
d_call: -; v_call: TRBV3-1/TRBV3-2; j_call: TRBJ1-4; clone_size: -; cdr3_nt: TGTGCCAGCAGCCATAGGACAGCCAACTATGAAAAACTGTTTTTT; cdr3_aa: CASSHRTANYEKLFF
d_call: -; v_call: TRBV18; j_call: TRBJ1-2; clone_size: -; cdr3_nt: TGTGCCAGCTCACCTAGAGGAGAGGGAGCGGGCGGCTACACCTTC; cdr3_aa: CASSPRGEGAGGYTF
d_call: -; v_call: TRBV3-1/TRBV3-2; j_call: TRBJ2-5; clone_size: -; cdr3_nt: TGTGCCAGCAGTACTAAAGAGACCCAGTACTTC; cdr3_aa: CASSTKETQYF
d_call: TRBD2; v_call: TRBV5-1; j_call: TRBJ2-3; clone_size: once; cdr3_nt: TGCGCCAGCAGCTTGGAGGGGACGGGGGGAACAGATACGCAGTATTTT; cdr3_aa: CASSLEGTGGTDTQYF
d_call: -; v_call: TRBV11-2; j_call: TRBJ2-1; clone_size: -; cdr3_nt: TGTGCCAGCAGCTTAGGAGGACGCGGCCTCAATGAGCAGTTCTTC; cdr3_aa: CASSLGGRGLNEQFF
d_call: -; v_call: TRBV5-8; j_call: TRBJ2-7; clone_size: -; cdr3_nt: TGTGCCAGCAGCTTGGTGAGAAGGACACCCGGGGAGCAGTACTTC; cdr3_aa: CASSLVRRTPGEQYF
d_call: TRBD2; v_call: TRBV30; j_call: TRBJ2-1; clone_size: -; cdr3_nt: TGTGCCTGGAGTGTGGCGTGGGGCGGGAGTTACAATGAGCAGTTCTTC; cdr3_aa: CAWSVAWGGSYNEQFF
d_call: -; v_call: TRBV3-1/TRBV3-2; j_call: TRBJ1-6; clone_size: -; cdr3_nt: TGTGCCAGCAGCCAAGGAAGCTCCTATAATTCACCCCTCCACTTT; cdr3_aa: CASSQGSSYNSPLHF
d_call: TRBD2; v_call: TRBV27; j_call: TRBJ2-7; clone_size: -; cdr3_nt: TGTGCCAGCAGTCTAGGACTAGCGGGGGTCTACGAGCAGTACTTC; cdr3_aa: CASSLGLAGVYEQYF
d_call: -; v_call: TRBV9; j_call: TRBJ2-5; clone_size: -; cdr3_nt: TGTGCCAGCAGCGTGGGGAACCAAGAGACCCAGTACTTC; cdr3_aa: CASSVGNQETQYF
d_call: TRBD1; v_call: TRBV10-3; j_call: TRBJ2-5; clone_size: -; cdr3_nt: TGTGCCATCAGTGACCAGGACAGGGGGCAAGAGACCCAGTACTTC; cdr3_aa: CAISDQDRGQETQYF
d_call: -; v_call: TRBV19; j_call: TRBJ2-7; clone_size: -; cdr3_nt: TGTGCCAGTAGCGACGGGGATCCCTACGAGCAGTACTTC; cdr3_aa: CASSDGDPYEQYF
d_call: -; v_call: TRBV20-1; j_call: TRBJ2-1; clone_size: once; cdr3_nt: TGCAGTGCTAGTGTCCCTACAGATAAATACAATGAGCAGTTCTTC; cdr3_aa: CSASVPTDKYNEQFF
d_call: TRBD1; v_call: TRBV28; j_call: TRBJ1-6; clone_size: once; cdr3_nt: TGTGCCAGCAGTTCCCCCGGGACAGATAATTCACCCCTCCACTTT; cdr3_aa: CASSSPGTDNSPLHF
d_call: TRBD2; v_call: TRBV7-6; j_call: TRBJ2-1; clone_size: -; cdr3_nt: TGTGCCAGCAGCCCTTCCGGGCGGGGGGCCTACAATGAGCAGTTCTTC; cdr3_aa: CASSPSGRGAYNEQFF
d_call: -; v_call: TRBV11-2; j_call: TRBJ1-1; clone_size: few; cdr3_nt: TGTGCCAGCAGCTTAACGGGCACTGAAGCTTTCTTT; cdr3_aa: CASSLTGTEAFF
d_call: -; v_call: TRBV7-2; j_call: TRBJ2-3; clone_size: -; cdr3_nt: TGTGCCAGCAGCTTTGGGGGGGGGCTAGGAGATACGCAGTATTTT; cdr3_aa: CASSFGGGLGDTQYF
d_call: -; v_call: TRBV19; j_call: TRBJ1-2; clone_size: -; cdr3_nt: TGTGCCAGTAGTATAGTAGGGGGTTCTAACTATGGCTACACCTTC; cdr3_aa: CASSIVGGSNYGYTF
d_call: -; v_call: TRBV27; j_call: TRBJ1-2; clone_size: -; cdr3_nt: TGTGCCAGCAGTTTAGGTTCCGGACATAACTATGGCTACACCTTC; cdr3_aa: CASSLGSGHNYGYTF
d_call: -; v_call: TRBV24-1; j_call: TRBJ2-2; clone_size: -; cdr3_nt: TGTGCCACCGCCGCGGGTTGGGGCGGGGAGCTGTTTTTT; cdr3_aa: CATAAGWGGELFF
d_call: -; v_call: TRBV27; j_call: TRBJ2-7; clone_size: -; cdr3_nt: TGTGCCAGCAGTTCTCAGGGTCCCCTTTTCGGCGAGCAGTACTTC; cdr3_aa: CASSSQGPLFGEQYF
d_call: -; v_call: TRBV5-6; j_call: TRBJ1-4; clone_size: -; cdr3_nt: TGTGCCAGCAGCTCCCCCCAAAGGGGGGACGAAAAACTGTTTTTT; cdr3_aa: CASSSPQRGDEKLFF
d_call: -; v_call: TRBV5-1; j_call: TRBJ1-1; clone_size: -; cdr3_nt: TGCGCCAGCAGCTTGGAAGGGGGTATTGAAGCTTTCTTT; cdr3_aa: CASSLEGGIEAFF
d_call: TRBD2; v_call: TRBV7-2; j_call: TRBJ2-7; clone_size: -; cdr3_nt: TGTGCCAGCAGCCTGACTAGCGGGGGGGCTTTTGGCCTCTACGAGCAGTACTTC; cdr3_aa: CASSLTSGGAFGLYEQYF
d_call: -; v_call: TRBV5-1; j_call: TRBJ1-2; clone_size: once; cdr3_nt: TGCGCCAGCCGTAGGACTGATTCCTATGGCTACACCTTC; cdr3_aa: CASRRTDSYGYTF
d_call: -; v_call: TRBV6-5; j_call: TRBJ2-7; clone_size: -; cdr3_nt: TGTGCCAGCAGGCTCAGGGATCGGGGTGGCTACGAGCAGTACTTC; cdr3_aa: CASRLRDRGGYEQYF
d_call: -; v_call: TRBV10-3; j_call: TRBJ1-1; clone_size: -; cdr3_nt: TGTGCCATCAAGATAGGGGGGGACACTGAAGCTTTCTTT; cdr3_aa: CAIKIGGDTEAFF
d_call: TRBD2; v_call: TRBV2; j_call: TRBJ2-2; clone_size: -; cdr3_nt: TGTGCCACCGGGACTAGCGGGAGGGCGAACACCGGGGAGCTGTTTTTT; cdr3_aa: CATGTSGRANTGELFF
d_call: -; v_call: TRBV27; j_call: TRBJ2-5; clone_size: few; cdr3_nt: TGTGCCAGCAGTTTAGGAGAGACCCAGTACTTC; cdr3_aa: CASSLGETQYF
d_call: TRBD1; v_call: TRBV24-1; j_call: TRBJ1-2; clone_size: -; cdr3_nt: TGTGCCACCAGTGGTTCGGGGACAGCTAACTATGGCTACACCTTC; cdr3_aa: CATSGSGTANYGYTF
d_call: TRBD2; v_call: TRBV7-2; j_call: TRBJ2-4; clone_size: -; cdr3_nt: TGTGCCAGCAGCCTGAACCCGACTAGCGGGAGGAAGAGGAACATTCAGTACTTC; cdr3_aa: CASSLNPTSGRKRNIQYF
d_call: -; v_call: TRBV19; j_call: TRBJ1-5; clone_size: once; cdr3_nt: TGTGCCAGTAGTAGGGGGCCGGATCAGCCCCAGCATTTT; cdr3_aa: CASSRGPDQPQHF
d_call: TRBD1; v_call: TRBV6-6; j_call: TRBJ2-6; clone_size: -; cdr3_nt: TGTGCCAGCAGCAAATGGGGGACAGGGGCGCACGTGGTTGGGGCCAACGTCCTGACTTTC; cdr3_aa: CASSKWGTGAHVVGANVLTF
d_call: -; v_call: TRBV18; j_call: TRBJ2-5; clone_size: -; cdr3_nt: TGTGCCAGCTCCCCTGGGTCGGGAGAGACCCAGTACTTC; cdr3_aa: CASSPGSGETQYF
d_call: -; v_call: TRBV5-1; j_call: TRBJ2-2; clone_size: -; cdr3_nt: TGCGCCAGCAGCCCCATCCCCCCGGGCACCGGGGAGCTGTTTTTT; cdr3_aa: CASSPIPPGTGELFF
d_call: TRBD1; v_call: TRBV29-1; j_call: TRBJ2-1; clone_size: -; cdr3_nt: TGCAGCGTTGAATCGACAGGGAATGTCCCCATCAATGAGCAGTTCTTC; cdr3_aa: CSVESTGNVPINEQFF
d_call: -; v_call: TRBV6-2/TRBV6-3; j_call: TRBJ2-7; clone_size: -; cdr3_nt: TGTGCCAGCAGTCCAATCACAGGGACGGGCTACGAGCAGTACTTC; cdr3_aa: CASSPITGTGYEQYF
d_call: -; v_call: TRBV10-3; j_call: TRBJ1-6; clone_size: few; cdr3_nt: TGTGCCATCACTTCAGCGAGGGATAATTCACCCCTCCACTTT; cdr3_aa: CAITSARDNSPLHF
d_call: -; v_call: TRBV5-6; j_call: TRBJ1-2; clone_size: once; cdr3_nt: TGTGCCAGCAGCTTGGAGGGCTATGGCTACACCTTC; cdr3_aa: CASSLEGYGYTF
d_call: TRBD1; v_call: TRBV9; j_call: TRBJ2-1; clone_size: once; cdr3_nt: TGTGCCAGCAGCGTAGAGGGACAGTACTCCTACAATGAGCAGTTCTTC; cdr3_aa: CASSVEGQYSYNEQFF
d_call: -; v_call: TRBV27; j_call: TRBJ2-3; clone_size: -; cdr3_nt: TGTGCCAGCGGACAGCAGAGCACAGATACGCAGTATTTT; cdr3_aa: CASGQQSTDTQYF
d_call: TRBD2; v_call: TRBV5-1; j_call: TRBJ2-3; clone_size: -; cdr3_nt: TGCGCCAGCAGCTCTGGACTAGCGGGGGGCACAGATACGCAGTATTTT; cdr3_aa: CASSSGLAGGTDTQYF
d_call: -; v_call: TRBV13; j_call: TRBJ1-1; clone_size: -; cdr3_nt: TGTGCCAGCAGCTTAAGGCGGTACATCCGGAACACTGAAGCTTTCTTT; cdr3_aa: CASSLRRYIRNTEAFF
d_call: -; v_call: TRBV4-1; j_call: TRBJ2-5; clone_size: -; cdr3_nt: TGCGCCAGCAGCCAAAGGGGGGACCAAGAGACCCAGTACTTC; cdr3_aa: CASSQRGDQETQYF
d_call: -; v_call: TRBV7-2; j_call: TRBJ2-7; clone_size: -; cdr3_nt: TGTGCCAGCAGTCCCCAGGGGCTAGAGCAGTACTTC; cdr3_aa: CASSPQGLEQYF
d_call: -; v_call: TRBV19; j_call: TRBJ1-4; clone_size: -; cdr3_nt: TGTGCCAGTAGCCCCACACAGGTGGGAGAAAAACTGTTTTTT; cdr3_aa: CASSPTQVGEKLFF